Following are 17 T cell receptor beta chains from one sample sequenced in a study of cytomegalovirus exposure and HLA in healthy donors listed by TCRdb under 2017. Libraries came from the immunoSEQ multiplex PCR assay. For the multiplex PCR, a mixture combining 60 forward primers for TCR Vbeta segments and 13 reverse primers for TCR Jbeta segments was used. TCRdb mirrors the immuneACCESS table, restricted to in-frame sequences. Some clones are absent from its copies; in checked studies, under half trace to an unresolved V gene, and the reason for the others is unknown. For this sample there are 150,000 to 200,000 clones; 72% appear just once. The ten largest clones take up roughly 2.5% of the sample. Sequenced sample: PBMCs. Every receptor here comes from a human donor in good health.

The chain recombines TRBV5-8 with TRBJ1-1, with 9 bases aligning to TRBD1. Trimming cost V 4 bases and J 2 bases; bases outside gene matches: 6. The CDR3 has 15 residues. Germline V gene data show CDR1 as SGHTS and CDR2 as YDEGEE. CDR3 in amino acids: CASSLRDRVNTEAFF. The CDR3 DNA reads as TGTGCCAGCAGCCTACGGGACAGGGTCAACACTGAAGCTTTCTTT.

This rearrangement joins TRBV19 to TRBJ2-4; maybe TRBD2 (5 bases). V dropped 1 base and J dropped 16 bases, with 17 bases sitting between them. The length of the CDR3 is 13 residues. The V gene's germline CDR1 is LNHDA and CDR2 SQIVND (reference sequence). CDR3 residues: CASSIATDSSFYF. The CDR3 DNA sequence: TGTGCCAGTAGTATAGCCACGGACTCTAGCTTCTACTTC.

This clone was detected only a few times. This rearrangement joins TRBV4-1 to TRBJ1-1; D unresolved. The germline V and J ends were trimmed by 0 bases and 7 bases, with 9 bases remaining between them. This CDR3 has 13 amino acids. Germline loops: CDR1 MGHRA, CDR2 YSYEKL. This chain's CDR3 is CASSQDSADEAFF. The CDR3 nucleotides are TGCGCCAGCAGCCAAGATTCCGCAGATGAAGCTTTCTTT.

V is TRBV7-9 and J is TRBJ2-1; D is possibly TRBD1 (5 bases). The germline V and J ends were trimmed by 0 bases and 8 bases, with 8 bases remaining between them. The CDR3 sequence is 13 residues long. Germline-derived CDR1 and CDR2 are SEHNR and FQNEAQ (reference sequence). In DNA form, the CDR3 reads TGTGCCAGCAGCTTAGCACAGGTGTATGAGCAGTTCTTC. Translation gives CASSLAQVYEQFF.

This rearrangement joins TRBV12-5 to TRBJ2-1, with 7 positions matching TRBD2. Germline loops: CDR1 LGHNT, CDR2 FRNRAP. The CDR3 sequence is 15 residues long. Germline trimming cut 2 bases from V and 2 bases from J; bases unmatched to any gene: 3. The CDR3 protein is CASGLRGGAYNEQFF. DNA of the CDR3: TGTGCTAGTGGTTTGAGGGGAGGGGCCTACAATGAGCAGTTCTTC.

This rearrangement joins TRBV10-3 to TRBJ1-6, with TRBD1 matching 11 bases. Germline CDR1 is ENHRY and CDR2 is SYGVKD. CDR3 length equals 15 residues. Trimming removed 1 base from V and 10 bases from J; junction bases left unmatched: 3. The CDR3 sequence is CAISELGTGGSPLHF. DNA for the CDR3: TGTGCCATCAGTGAGTTAGGGACAGGGGGATCACCCCTCCACTTT.

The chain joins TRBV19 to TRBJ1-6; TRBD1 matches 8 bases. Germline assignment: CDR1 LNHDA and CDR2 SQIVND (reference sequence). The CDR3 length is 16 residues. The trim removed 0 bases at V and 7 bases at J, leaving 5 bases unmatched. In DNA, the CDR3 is TGTGCCAGTAGTATAGATCCAGGACAGGGAAATTCACCCCTCCACTTT. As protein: CASSIDPGQGNSPLHF.

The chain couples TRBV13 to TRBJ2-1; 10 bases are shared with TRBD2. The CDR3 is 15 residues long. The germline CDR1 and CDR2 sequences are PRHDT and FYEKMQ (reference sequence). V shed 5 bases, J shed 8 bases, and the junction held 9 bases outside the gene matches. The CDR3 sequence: CASSPTSGALYEQFF. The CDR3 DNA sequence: TGTGCCAGCAGCCCTACTAGCGGGGCCCTTTATGAGCAGTTCTTC.

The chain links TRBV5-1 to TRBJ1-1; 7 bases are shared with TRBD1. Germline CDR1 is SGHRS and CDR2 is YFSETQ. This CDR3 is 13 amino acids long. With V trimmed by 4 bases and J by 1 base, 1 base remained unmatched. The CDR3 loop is CASSGQENTEAFF. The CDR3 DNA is TGCGCCAGCAGCGGACAGGAGAACACTGAAGCTTTCTTT. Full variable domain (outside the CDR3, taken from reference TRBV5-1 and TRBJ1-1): KAGVTQTPRYLIKTRGQQVTLSCSPISGHRSVSWYQQTPGQGLQFLFEYFSETQRNKGNFPGRFSGRQFSNSRSEMNVSTLELGDSALYLCASSGQENTEAFFGQGTRLTVV.

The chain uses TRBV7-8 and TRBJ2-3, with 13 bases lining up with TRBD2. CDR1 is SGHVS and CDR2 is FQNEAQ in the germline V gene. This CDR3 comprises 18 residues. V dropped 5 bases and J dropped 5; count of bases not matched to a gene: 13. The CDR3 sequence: CASSAGLAGVPRGDTQYF. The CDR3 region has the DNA TGTGCCAGCAGCGCTGGACTAGCGGGGGTACCCCGGGGAGATACGCAGTATTTT.

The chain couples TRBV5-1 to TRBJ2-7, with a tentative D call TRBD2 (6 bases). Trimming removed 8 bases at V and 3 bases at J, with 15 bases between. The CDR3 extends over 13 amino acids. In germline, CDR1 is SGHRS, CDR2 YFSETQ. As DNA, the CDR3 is TGCGCCAGTCCTCCGACGGAGGGCTACGAGCAGTACTTC. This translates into CASPPTEGYEQYF.

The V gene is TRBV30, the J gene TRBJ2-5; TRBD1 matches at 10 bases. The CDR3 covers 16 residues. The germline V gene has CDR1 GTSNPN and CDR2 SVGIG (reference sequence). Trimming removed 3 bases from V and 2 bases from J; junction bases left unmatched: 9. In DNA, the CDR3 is TGTGCCTGGAGGGCGTCTCGGGACAGGGGTCAAGAGACCCAGTACTTC. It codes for CAWRASRDRGQETQYF.

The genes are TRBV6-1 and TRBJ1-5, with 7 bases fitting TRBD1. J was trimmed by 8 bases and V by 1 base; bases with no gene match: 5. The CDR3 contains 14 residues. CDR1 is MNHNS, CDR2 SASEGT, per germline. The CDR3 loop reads CASSEGGGKEPQHF. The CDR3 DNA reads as TGTGCCAGCAGTGAAGGAGGGGGCAAGGAGCCCCAGCATTTT.

CDR3 coding DNA: TGTGCCAGCAGACCGGGACAGGGTTCGGATCAGCCCCAGCATTTT. Its translation: CASRPGQGSDQPQHF. The chain has TRBV2 and TRBJ1-5; 9 positions match TRBD1. This CDR3 spans 15 amino acids. V lost 6 bases, J lost 5 bases, and 8 bases stayed unmatched. Germline loops: CDR1 SNHLY, CDR2 FYNNEI. The whole variable domain, remainder taken from reference TRBV2 and TRBJ1-5, is EPEVTQTPSHQVTQMGQEVILRCVPISNHLYFYWYRQILGQKVEFLVSFYNNEISEKSEIFDDQFSVERPDGSNFTLKIRSTKLEDSAMYFCASRPGQGSDQPQHFGDGTRLSIL.

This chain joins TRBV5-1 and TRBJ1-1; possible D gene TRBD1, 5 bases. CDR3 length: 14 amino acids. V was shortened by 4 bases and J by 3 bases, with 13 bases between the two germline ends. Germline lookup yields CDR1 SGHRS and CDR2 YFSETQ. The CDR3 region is CASSRGERDTEAFF. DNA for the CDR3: TGCGCCAGCAGCAGGGGTGAGCGGGACACTGAAGCTTTCTTT. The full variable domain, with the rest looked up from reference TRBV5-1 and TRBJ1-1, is KAGVTQTPRYLIKTRGQQVTLSCSPISGHRSVSWYQQTPGQGLQFLFEYFSETQRNKGNFPGRFSGRQFSNSRSEMNVSTLELGDSALYLCASSRGERDTEAFFGQGTRLTVV.

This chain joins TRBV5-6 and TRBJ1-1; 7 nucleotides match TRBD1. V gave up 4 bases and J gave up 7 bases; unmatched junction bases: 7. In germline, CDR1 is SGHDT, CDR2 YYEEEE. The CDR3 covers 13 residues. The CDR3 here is CASSIGTALEAFF. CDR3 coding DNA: TGTGCCAGCAGCATCGGGACAGCCCTTGAAGCTTTCTTT. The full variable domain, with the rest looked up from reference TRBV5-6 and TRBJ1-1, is DAGVTQSPTHLIKTRGQQVTLRCSPKSGHDTVSWYQQALGQGPQFIFQYYEEEERQRGNFPDRFSGHQFPNYSSELNVNALLLGDSALYLCASSIGTALEAFFGQGTRLTVV.

In nucleotides, the CDR3 is TGTGCCACCAGCCCTATGAACAGGGCAGGAAAACTGTTTTTT. This encodes CATSPMNRAGKLFF. J is TRBJ1-4 and V is TRBV15, with D maybe TRBD1 (6 bases). The CDR3 has 14 residues. Germline V gene data show CDR1 as LNHNV and CDR2 as YYDKDF (reference sequence). V lost 5 bases to trimming and J lost 10 bases, with 17 bases between them.